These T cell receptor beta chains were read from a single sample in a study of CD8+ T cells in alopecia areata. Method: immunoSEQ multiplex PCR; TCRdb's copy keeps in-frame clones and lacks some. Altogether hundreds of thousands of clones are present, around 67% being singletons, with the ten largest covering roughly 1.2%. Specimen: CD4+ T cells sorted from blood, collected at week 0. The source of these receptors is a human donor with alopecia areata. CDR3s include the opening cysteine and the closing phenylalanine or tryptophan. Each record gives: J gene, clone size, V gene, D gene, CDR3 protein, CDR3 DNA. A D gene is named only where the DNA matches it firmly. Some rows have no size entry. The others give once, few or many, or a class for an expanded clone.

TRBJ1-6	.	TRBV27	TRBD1	CASSPPHRGGSPLHF	TGTGCCAGCAGTCCCCCGCACAGGGGGGGTTCACCCCTCCACTTT
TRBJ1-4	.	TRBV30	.	CAWGARENEKLFF	TGTGCCTGGGGGGCCAGGGAGAATGAAAAACTGTTTTTT
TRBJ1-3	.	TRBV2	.	CASSSDSASGNTIYF	TGTGCCAGCAGTAGTGACTCAGCCTCTGGAAACACCATATATTTT
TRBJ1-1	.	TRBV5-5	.	CASSLDLPTEAFF	TGTGCCAGCAGCTTGGACCTCCCCACTGAAGCTTTCTTT
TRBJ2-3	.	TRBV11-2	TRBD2	CASSPGGSTDTQYF	TGTGCCAGCAGCCCGGGGGGGAGCACAGATACGCAGTATTTT
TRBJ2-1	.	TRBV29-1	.	CSVSYNEQFF	TGCAGCGTCTCATACAATGAGCAGTTCTTC
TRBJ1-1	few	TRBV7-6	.	CASSPMRQLTEAFF	TGTGCCAGCAGCCCCATGAGACAGCTGACTGAAGCTTTCTTT
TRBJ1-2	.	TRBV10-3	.	CAISTSSGGYTF	TGTGCCATCAGTACCTCCTCAGGCGGCTACACCTTC
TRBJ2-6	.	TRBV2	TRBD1	CASRRQGTDGANVLTF	TGTGCCAGCAGACGACAGGGAACGGACGGGGCCAACGTCCTGACTTTC
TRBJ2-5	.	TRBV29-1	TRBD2	CSVAGGRGSHETQYF	TGCAGCGTGGCCGGGGGGAGGGGTTCGCATGAGACCCAGTACTTC
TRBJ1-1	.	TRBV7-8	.	CASSALTANTEAFF	TGTGCCAGCAGCGCCCTGACAGCAAACACTGAAGCTTTCTTT
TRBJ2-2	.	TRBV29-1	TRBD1	CSVVATGTEITGELFF	TGCAGCGTTGTGGCCACAGGGACAGAGATCACCGGGGAGCTGTTTTTT
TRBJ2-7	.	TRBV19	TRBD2	CASHNEQGEGFYEQYF	TGTGCCAGCCACAACGAGCAAGGGGAGGGCTTCTACGAGCAGTACTTC
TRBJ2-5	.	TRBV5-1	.	CASSLDPLMDRETQYF	TGCGCCAGCAGCTTGGATCCCTTGATGGACCGGGAGACCCAGTACTTC
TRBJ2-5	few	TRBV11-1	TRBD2	CASSTRLAEETQYF	TGTGCCAGCAGCACCCGCCTAGCGGAAGAGACCCAGTACTTC
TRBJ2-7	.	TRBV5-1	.	CASSRDSTDEQYF	TGCGCCAGCAGCCGGGACTCTACGGACGAGCAGTACTTC
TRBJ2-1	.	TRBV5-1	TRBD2	CASSGAGGYNEQFF	TGCGCCAGCAGCGGAGCGGGGGGTTACAATGAGCAGTTCTTC
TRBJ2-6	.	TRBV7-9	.	CASSIDSGANVLTF	TGTGCCAGCAGCATTGACTCTGGGGCCAACGTCCTGACTTTC
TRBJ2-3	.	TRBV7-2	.	CASSLGRYTQYF	TGTGCCAGCAGCTTAGGTCGATATACGCAGTATTTT
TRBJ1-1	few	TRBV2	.	CASSLLTGSNTEAFF	TGTGCCAGCAGCCTTCTGACAGGCTCGAACACTGAAGCTTTCTTT
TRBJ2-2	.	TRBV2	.	CASTNRVTGELFF	TGTGCCAGCACAAACAGGGTCACCGGGGAGCTGTTTTTT
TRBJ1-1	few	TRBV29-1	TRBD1	CSVAGQSTTEAFF	TGCAGCGTTGCGGGACAGTCGACGACTGAAGCTTTCTTT
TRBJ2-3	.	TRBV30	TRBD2	CAWIPPTSGGTDTQYF	TGTGCCTGGATCCCTCCGACTAGCGGGGGCACAGATACGCAGTATTTT
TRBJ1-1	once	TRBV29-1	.	CSVDRHNTEAFF	TGCAGCGTTGATCGGCATAACACTGAAGCTTTCTTT
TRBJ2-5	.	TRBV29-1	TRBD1	CSVDRGKETQYF	TGCAGCGTAGACAGGGGGAAAGAGACCCAGTACTTC
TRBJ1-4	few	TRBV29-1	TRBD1	CSVAEQGAEKLFF	TGCAGCGTTGCTGAACAGGGGGCTGAAAAACTGTTTTTT
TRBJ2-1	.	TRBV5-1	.	CASSLGSRGSYNEQFF	TGCGCCAGCAGCTTAGGCAGCAGGGGCTCCTACAATGAGCAGTTCTTC
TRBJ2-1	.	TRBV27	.	CASSPGIPTNNEQFF	TGTGCCAGCAGTCCCGGGATTCCGACCAACAATGAGCAGTTCTTC